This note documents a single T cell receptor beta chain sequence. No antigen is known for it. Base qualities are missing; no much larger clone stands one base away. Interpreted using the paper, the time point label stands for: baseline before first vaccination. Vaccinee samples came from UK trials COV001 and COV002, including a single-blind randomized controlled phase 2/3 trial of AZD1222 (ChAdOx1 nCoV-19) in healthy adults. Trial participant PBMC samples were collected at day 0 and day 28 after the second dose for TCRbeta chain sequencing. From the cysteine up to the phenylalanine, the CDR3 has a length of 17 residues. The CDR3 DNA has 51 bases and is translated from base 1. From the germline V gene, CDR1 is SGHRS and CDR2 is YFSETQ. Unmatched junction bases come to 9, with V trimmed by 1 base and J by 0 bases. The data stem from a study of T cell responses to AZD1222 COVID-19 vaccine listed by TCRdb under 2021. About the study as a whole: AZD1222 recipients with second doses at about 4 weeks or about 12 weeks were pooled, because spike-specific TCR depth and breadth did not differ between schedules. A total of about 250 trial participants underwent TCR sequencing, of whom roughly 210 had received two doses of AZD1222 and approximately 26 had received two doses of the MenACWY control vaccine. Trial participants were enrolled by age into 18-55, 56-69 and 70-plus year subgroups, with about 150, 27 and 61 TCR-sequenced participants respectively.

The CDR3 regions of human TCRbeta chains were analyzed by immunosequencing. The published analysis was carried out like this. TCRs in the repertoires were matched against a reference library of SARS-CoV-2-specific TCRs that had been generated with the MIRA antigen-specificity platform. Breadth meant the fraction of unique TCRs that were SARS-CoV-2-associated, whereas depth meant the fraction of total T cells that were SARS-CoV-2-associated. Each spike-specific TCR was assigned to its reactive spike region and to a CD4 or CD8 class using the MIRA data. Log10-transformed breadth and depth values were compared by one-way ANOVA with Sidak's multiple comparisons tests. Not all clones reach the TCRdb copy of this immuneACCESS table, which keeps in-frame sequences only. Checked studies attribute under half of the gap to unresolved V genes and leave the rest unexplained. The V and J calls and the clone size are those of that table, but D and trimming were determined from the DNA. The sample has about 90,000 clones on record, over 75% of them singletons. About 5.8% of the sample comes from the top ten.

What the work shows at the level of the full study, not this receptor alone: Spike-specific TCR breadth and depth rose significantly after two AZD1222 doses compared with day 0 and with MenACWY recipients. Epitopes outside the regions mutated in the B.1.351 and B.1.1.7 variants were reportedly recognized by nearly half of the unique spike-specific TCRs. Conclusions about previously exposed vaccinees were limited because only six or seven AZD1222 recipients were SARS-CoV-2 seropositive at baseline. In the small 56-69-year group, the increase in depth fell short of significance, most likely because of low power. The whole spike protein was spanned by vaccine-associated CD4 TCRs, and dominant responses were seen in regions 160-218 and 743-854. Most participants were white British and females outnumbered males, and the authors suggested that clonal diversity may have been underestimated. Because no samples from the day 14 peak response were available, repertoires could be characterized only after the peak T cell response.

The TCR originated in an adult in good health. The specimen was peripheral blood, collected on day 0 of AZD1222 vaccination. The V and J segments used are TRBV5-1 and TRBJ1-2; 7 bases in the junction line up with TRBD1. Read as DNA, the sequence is TGCGCCAGCAGCTTGCAAGAGGGACAGACTCCTAACTATGGCTACACCTTC. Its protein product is CASSLQEGQTPNYGYTF.